The source of this TCR beta chain is a study of blood T cell repertoires in COVID-19. Study-wide background: COVID-19 samples, acute and convalescent, were from the United States, Italy and Spain.

Authors' processing steps: Amplification with reference gene primers provided the estimates of nucleated cell counts. Profiled with immunoSEQ multiplex PCR; TCRdb holds only in-frame clones, not every one. The V and J calls and the clone size are those of that table, but D and trimming were determined from the DNA. Here the sample spans approximately 220,000 clones, 86% being singletons. Cohort allocation depended upon clinical history that participants reported. Up to 2 weeks before entering the study, exposed participants had met a COVID-19 case. V shed 4 bases and J shed 4 bases, with 16 bases lying between them. CDR3 length equals 15 residues. The germline gives CDR1 LNHDA, CDR2 SQIVND (reference sequence).

V usage is TRBV19 and J usage is TRBJ1-2; D uncertain. Sequenced material: PBMCs or T cells enriched from blood (not recorded which). The receptor's source is a woman aged 30 to 39 who had been exposed to COVID-19. The CDR3 is CASSKTEGMFYGYTF. CDR3 coding DNA: TGTGCCAGTAGTAAAACAGAGGGTATGTTCTATGGCTACACCTTC.